This is a list of T cell receptor beta chains from one sample in a study of CD8+ T cells in alopecia areata. Sequencing was performed with immunoSEQ multiplex PCR; in TCRdb, only in-frame clones are kept and a portion is missing. The sample consists of 90,000 to 100,000 clones, approximately 42% of them appearing once. Material: CD4+ T cells sorted from blood. All receptors derive from a human donor with alopecia areata. Each CDR3 is given with its conserved first and last residue. The D gene is left open where the match is weak. The size field is filled for only some rows; it gives once, few, many or a size class.

D gene,V gene,J gene,clone size,CDR3 DNA,CDR3 protein
NA,TRBV6-1,TRBJ2-7,NA,TGTGCCAGCCGGCAGGGTCGATTATCTTACGAGCAGTACTTC,CASRQGRLSYEQYF
NA,TRBV9,TRBJ2-5,NA,TGTGCCAGCAGCGAGGGGACCGGGGAGACCCAGTACTTC,CASSEGTGETQYF
TRBD2,TRBV7-2,TRBJ2-7,few,TGTGCCAGCAGCTCTCCCGGGGCTAGCGGTTACGAGCAGTACTTC,CASSSPGASGYEQYF
NA,TRBV5-1,TRBJ2-5,few,TGCGCCAGCAGGCTTCGGGGTCCAGGGACCCAGTACTTC,CASRLRGPGTQYF
NA,TRBV2,TRBJ2-1,few,TGTGCCAGCAGGGGGACGAGGGTCAATGAGCAGTTCTTC,CASRGTRVNEQFF
TRBD2,TRBV11-3,TRBJ2-1,NA,TGTGCCAGCAGCTTAGCCAGCGGGGCTAACAATGAGCAGTTCTTC,CASSLASGANNEQFF
NA,TRBV7-9,TRBJ1-2,NA,TGTGCCAGCAGCCGGGGAACTACAGGGCCCGAGGGCTACACCTTC,CASSRGTTGPEGYTF
NA,TRBV30,TRBJ1-2,NA,TGTGCCTGGAGTATCGGAAACTATGGCTACACCTTC,CAWSIGNYGYTF
NA,TRBV7-6,TRBJ2-7,NA,TGTGCCAGCAGCCTTGACGAGGGTTCTGACGAGCAGTACTTC,CASSLDEGSDEQYF
NA,TRBV6-5,TRBJ2-1,NA,TGTGCCAGCAGACCGATTGCGGGTGGCGATGAGCAGTTCTTC,CASRPIAGGDEQFF
NA,TRBV30,TRBJ2-3,NA,TGTGCCTGGAGCCTCGGACCCTATGATACGCAGTATTTT,CAWSLGPYDTQYF
NA,TRBV5-4,TRBJ2-7,NA,TGTGCCAGCAGCTTGGATCTCGTCAGCAACGAGCAGTACTTC,CASSLDLVSNEQYF
NA,TRBV4-3,TRBJ2-3,NA,TGCGCCAGCAGCCCAGGACAGAGCACAGATACGCAGTATTTT,CASSPGQSTDTQYF
NA,TRBV5-6,TRBJ1-5,few,TGTGCCAGCAGCTCTCTCTCTCAAGGCCGCGCCAATCAGCCCCAGCATTTT,CASSSLSQGRANQPQHF
TRBD1,TRBV28,TRBJ2-1,NA,TGTGCCAGCAGACAGACAGGGGGCAATGAGCAGTTCTTC,CASRQTGGNEQFF
TRBD2,TRBV7-3,TRBJ2-1,NA,TGTGCCAGCAGCTACGGACTAGCGGGGGTTAATGAGCAGTTCTTC,CASSYGLAGVNEQFF
NA,TRBV29-1,TRBJ2-7,NA,TGCAGCGTCACGCCAGGGGGGTCCTACGAGCAGTACTTC,CSVTPGGSYEQYF
TRBD2,TRBV7-9,TRBJ2-2,few,TGTGCCAGCAGCTCCTTTCCAGCGGGGACCGGGGAGCTGTTTTTT,CASSSFPAGTGELFF
NA,TRBV29-1,TRBJ1-3,NA,TGCAGCGTTGAAGGCAGGGCTGGAAACACCATATATTTT,CSVEGRAGNTIYF
TRBD1,TRBV23-1,TRBJ1-5,NA,TGCGCCAGCCGCCAGGACAGGGGCAGCAATCAGCCCCAGCATTTT,CASRQDRGSNQPQHF
TRBD2,TRBV11-1,TRBJ2-7,NA,TGTGCCAGCAGTTCACGACTAGCGGCCAGCTCCTACGAGCAGTACTTC,CASSSRLAASSYEQYF
TRBD1,TRBV5-4,TRBJ2-4,NA,TGTGCCAGCAGCTTACAGGGGTCCAAAAACATTCAGTACTTC,CASSLQGSKNIQYF
TRBD1,TRBV30,TRBJ1-2,NA,TGTGCCTGGACCACAGGGGTAGAAACGAGAGGCTACACCTTC,CAWTTGVETRGYTF
NA,TRBV28,TRBJ2-7,few,TGTGCCAGCAGTCCAGCTCCCGACTCCTACGAGCAGTACTTC,CASSPAPDSYEQYF
NA,TRBV30,TRBJ1-2,NA,TGTGCCTGGAGAATAGGAGCAGGGTATGGCTACACCTTC,CAWRIGAGYGYTF
NA,TRBV6-4,TRBJ2-3,few,TGTGCCAGCTCTCCCGCCGGGTATGGTACGCAGTATTTT,CASSPAGYGTQYF
NA,TRBV10-3,TRBJ2-2,few,TGTGCCATCAGGAGTGAAGTAGCGAACACCGGGGAGCTGTTTTTT,CAIRSEVANTGELFF
NA,TRBV30,TRBJ2-5,NA,TGTGCCTGGAGGGGGAGGACACACCAAGAGACCCAGTACTTC,CAWRGRTHQETQYF
NA,TRBV25-1,TRBJ2-5,NA,TGTGCCAGCAGTGAATTCAGAACGGTAGAAGAGACCCAGTACTTC,CASSEFRTVEETQYF
TRBD1,TRBV30,TRBJ1-1,NA,TGTGCCTGGAGCCCAGGGGGTACTGAAGCTTTCTTT,CAWSPGGTEAFF
TRBD1,TRBV2,TRBJ2-6,NA,TGTGCCAGCAGTGAGGACAGGGGATCTGGGGCCAACGTCCTGACTTTC,CASSEDRGSGANVLTF
NA,TRBV2,TRBJ2-1,NA,TGTGCCAGCAGTGATAGGCAGAACTACAATGAGCAGTTCTTC,CASSDRQNYNEQFF
TRBD1,TRBV29-1,TRBJ1-2,NA,TGCAGCGTTGGGGAGGGGGCAAGCTATGGCTACACCTTC,CSVGEGASYGYTF
NA,TRBV27,TRBJ1-4,NA,TGTGCCAGCAGTACGATCAGGACTGACAATGAAAAACTGTTTTTT,CASSTIRTDNEKLFF